The entry below describes one T cell receptor (beta chain). Source study methods: Amplified reference gene primers provided the basis for estimating nucleated cell counts. This table comes from immunoSEQ multiplex PCR, and its TCRdb copy is limited to in-frame clones, with some not included. V and J calls and clone size are as listed in that table; D and trimming were resolved from the DNA. The sample records 200,000 or so clones, 80% to 90% being singletons. These data are taken from a study of blood T cell repertoires in COVID-19. In the study overall: Whether acute or convalescent, the COVID-19 samples came from the United States, Italy and Spain. PBMCs, B-cell-depleted T cells, or T cells provided the cDNA or gDNA that made up the material.

The length of the CDR3 is 11 residues. V was clipped by 10 bases and J by 3 bases, with 10 bases between them. Sequencing was carried out using peripheral blood. V usage is TRBV12-3 or TRBV12-4 and J usage is TRBJ2-7; possibly TRBD1 for D (6 bases). This sequence was found in a woman aged 80 or older with acute or convalescent COVID-19. The CDR3 region is CATEGGYEQYF. DNA of the CDR3: TGTGCCACCGAAGGGGGCTACGAGCAGTACTTC.